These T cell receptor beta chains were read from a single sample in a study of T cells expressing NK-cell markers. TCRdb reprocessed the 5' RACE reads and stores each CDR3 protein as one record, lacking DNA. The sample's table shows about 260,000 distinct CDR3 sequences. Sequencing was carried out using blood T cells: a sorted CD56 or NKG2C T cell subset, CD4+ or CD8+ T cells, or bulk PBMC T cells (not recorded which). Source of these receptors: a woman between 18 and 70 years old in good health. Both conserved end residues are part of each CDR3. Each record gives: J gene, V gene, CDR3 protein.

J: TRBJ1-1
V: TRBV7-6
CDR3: CASSRRLDGEAFF

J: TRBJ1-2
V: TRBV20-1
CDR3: CSATTGSNYGYTF

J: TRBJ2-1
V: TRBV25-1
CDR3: CASSWARLYNEQFF

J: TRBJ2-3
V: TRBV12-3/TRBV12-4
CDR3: CASSRSDSTDTQYF

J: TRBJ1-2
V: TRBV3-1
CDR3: CASSRTGANYGYTF

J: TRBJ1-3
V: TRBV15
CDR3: CATSRDRPGGNTIYF

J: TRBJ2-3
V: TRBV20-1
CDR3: CSARASGGLGDTQYF

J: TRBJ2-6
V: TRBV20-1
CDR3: CSASPTGAGANVLTF

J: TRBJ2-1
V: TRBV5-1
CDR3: CASRRGTSGSRLSYNEQFF

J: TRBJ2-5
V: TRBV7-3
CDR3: CASSPNTEETQYF

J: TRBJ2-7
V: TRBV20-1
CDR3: CSQRDRHYEQYF

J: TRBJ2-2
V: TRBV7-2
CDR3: CASSIPNRRVSGELFF

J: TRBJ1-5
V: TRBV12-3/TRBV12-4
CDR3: CASTTGQGHQPQHF

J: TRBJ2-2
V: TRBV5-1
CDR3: CASSPINGGGAGELFF

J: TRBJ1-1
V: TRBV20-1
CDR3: CSARDPGRNTEAFF

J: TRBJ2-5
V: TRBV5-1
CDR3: CASSLSPGQGGKETQYF

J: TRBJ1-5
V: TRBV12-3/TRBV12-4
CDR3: CASSFVPGVWGNQPQHF

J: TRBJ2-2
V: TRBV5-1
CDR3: CASHVGGAWNSGELFF

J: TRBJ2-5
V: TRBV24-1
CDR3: CATSPKNDTEETQYF

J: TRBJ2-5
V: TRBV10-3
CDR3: CAISDPGQGKETQYF

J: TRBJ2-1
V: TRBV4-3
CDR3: CASSQDLGPYNEQFF

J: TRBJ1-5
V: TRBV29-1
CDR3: CSVEPDRHSNQPQHF

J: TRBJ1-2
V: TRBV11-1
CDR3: CASRETGTGNHVGYGYTF

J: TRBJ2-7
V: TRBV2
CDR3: CASSEEQLETYEQYF

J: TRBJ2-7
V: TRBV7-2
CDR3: CASSLVGPLSYEQYF

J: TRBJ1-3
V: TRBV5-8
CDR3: CASSAKTGVGNTIYF

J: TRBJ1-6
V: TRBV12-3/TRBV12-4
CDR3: CASSFASALHF

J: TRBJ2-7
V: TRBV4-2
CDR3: CASSQEYSGSYEQYF

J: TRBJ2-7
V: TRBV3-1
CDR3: CASSRRTGGTQEQYF

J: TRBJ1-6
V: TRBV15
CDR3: CATSKSGTGQAPLHF

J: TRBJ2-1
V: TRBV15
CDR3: CATSRDSGGSSYNEQFF

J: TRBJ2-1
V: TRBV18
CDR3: CASSSLAGEIPYNEQFF

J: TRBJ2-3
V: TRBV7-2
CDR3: CASSTRLAGVSDTQYF

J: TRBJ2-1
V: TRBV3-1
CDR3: CASSQRRDDEQFF

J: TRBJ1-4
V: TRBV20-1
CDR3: CSASDNNEKLFF

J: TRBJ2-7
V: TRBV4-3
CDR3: CASSQTGTSGREQYF

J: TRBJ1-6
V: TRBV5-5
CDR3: CAEPQPNSPLHF

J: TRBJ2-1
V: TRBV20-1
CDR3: CSARDLMGGARNEQFF

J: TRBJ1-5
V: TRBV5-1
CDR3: CAGKEDQPQHF

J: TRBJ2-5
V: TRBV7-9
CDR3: CASRSGPQETQYF

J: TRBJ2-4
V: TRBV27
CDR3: CASSLSKREGPRNIQYF

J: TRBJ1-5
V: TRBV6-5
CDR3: CASSYSGAGQPQHF

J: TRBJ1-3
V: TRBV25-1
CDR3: CASRKTGDGNTIYF

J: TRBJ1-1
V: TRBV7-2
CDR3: CASSLGGFSEAFF

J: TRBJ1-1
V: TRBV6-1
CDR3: CASRPDSKRRGFF

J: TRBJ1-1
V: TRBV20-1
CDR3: CSARGVAGTTEAFF

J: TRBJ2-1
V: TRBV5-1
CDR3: CASSPGQQYNEQFF

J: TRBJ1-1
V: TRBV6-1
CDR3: CASRNPRGTEAFF

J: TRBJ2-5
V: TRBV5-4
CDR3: CASSLPPQETQYF

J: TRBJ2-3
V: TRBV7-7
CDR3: CASSYSRGSTDTQYF

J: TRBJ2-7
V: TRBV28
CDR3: CASSPSGTTYEQYF

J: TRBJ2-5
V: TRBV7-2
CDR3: CASSLRTGSETQYF

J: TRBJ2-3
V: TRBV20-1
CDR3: CSARGDSHTDTQYF

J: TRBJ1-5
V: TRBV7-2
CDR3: CASSSGLQGSQPQHF

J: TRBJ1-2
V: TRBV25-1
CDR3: CASSETGTGGLGYTF

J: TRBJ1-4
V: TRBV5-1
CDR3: CASSSAPNRVSANEKLFF

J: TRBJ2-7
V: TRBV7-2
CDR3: CASTTSGRAQYEQYF